These 32 T cell receptor beta chains were all obtained from the same sample, sequenced in a study of cytomegalovirus exposure and HLA in healthy donors. Using immunoSEQ multiplex PCR, the repertoire was profiled, and TCRdb retains in-frame clones only, with some absent. In the table there are hundreds of thousands of clones, 80% to 90% of which are singletons. Material for sequencing was PBMCs. The receptor source for this set is a woman younger than 30 in good health and CMV-seropositive.

The chain combines TRBV29-1 with TRBJ2-1; D may be TRBD2 (5 bases). The CDR3 covers 15 residues. The V gene lost 4 bases and the J gene lost 6 bases, with 19 bases spanning the gap. Germline V gene lookup returns CDR1 SQVTM and CDR2 ANQGSEA. The CDR3: CSVATAGPQVNEQFF. The CDR3 DNA is TGCAGCGTTGCTACTGCGGGCCCCCAGGTCAATGAGCAGTTCTTC.

V and J are TRBV28 and TRBJ2-7; 11 nucleotides line up with TRBD1. Trimming took 5 bases from V and 1 from J; bases not matched to a gene: 16. The CDR3 contains 19 residues. Germline CDR1 reads MDHEN; CDR2 reads SYDVKM. CDR3 in DNA: TGTGCCAGCAGTAACCGGGACAGGGGGGGTTCAGGGTGGTCCTACGAGCAGTACTTC. Its protein is CASSNRDRGGSGWSYEQYF.

V is TRBV6-1 and J is TRBJ1-1; a possible D gene is TRBD1 (5 bases). The germline CDR1 and CDR2 sequences are MNHNS and SASEGT. Trimming pared 2 bases from V and 4 bases from J, leaving 11 bases between. The length of the CDR3 is 14 residues. The DNA of the CDR3 is TGTGCCAGCAGTGAATTGAACGGGGGCACTGAAGCTTTCTTT. Amino acid sequence: CASSELNGGTEAFF.

About this clone itself: One junction end disagrees with the germline gene, perhaps due to a read error. This sequence joins TRBV9 and TRBJ1-2; the D gene is possibly TRBD1 (6 bases). This CDR3 has 12 amino acids. Germline V gives CDR1 SGDLS, CDR2 YYNGEE. The CDR3 spells CASSAQQGLHSF. In nucleotides, the CDR3 is TGTGCCAGCAGCGCCCAACAGGGATTGCATTCCTTC.

The genes are TRBV27 and TRBJ2-1; 10 positions match TRBD2. The length of the CDR3 is 17 residues. J was trimmed by 1 base and V by 3 bases; bases with no gene match: 6. CDR1 and CDR2 (germline): MNHEY, SMNVEV (reference sequence). CDR3 sequence (DNA): TGTGCCAGCAGTTTTTCTAGCGGGAGCCGGTCCTACAATGAGCAGTTCTTC. Translated: CASSFSSGSRSYNEQFF.

This clone occurred a few times. V and J are TRBV4-1 and TRBJ1-2; the match to TRBD1 covers 7 bases. The CDR3 spans 15 residues. Germline V gives CDR1 MGHRA, CDR2 YSYEKL. Trimming removed 0 bases from V and 7 bases from J; junction bases left unmatched: 8. Written as DNA, the CDR3 is TGCGCCAGCAGCCAAGATGAGCAGGGGGTTTCTGGCTACACCTTC. Its translation: CASSQDEQGVSGYTF.

V and J are TRBV6-1 and TRBJ1-2, with a possible D match to TRBD1 (5 bases). Germline CDR1 reads MNHNS; CDR2 reads SASEGT. CDR3 size: 14 residues. V was shortened by 8 bases and J by 3 bases, with 16 bases between the two germline ends. DNA for the CDR3: TGTGCCAGCTCTCCTGGGGCAGCCTACTATGGCTACACCTTC. Its translation: CASSPGAAYYGYTF.

The V call is TRBV5-4, the J call TRBJ2-7; 9 bases agree with TRBD2. Losses at the gene ends were 4 bases for V and 6 bases for J; bases not matched to a gene: 14. CDR1 is SGHNT and CDR2 is YYREEE in the germline V gene (reference sequence). The CDR3 is 16 residues long. The CDR3 DNA reads TGTGCCAGCAGCCCCCCGTCCGGGCTAGCGGGATCCGAGCAGTACTTC. Protein product: CASSPPSGLAGSEQYF.

The chain couples TRBV5-5 to TRBJ2-2, with D perhaps TRBD1 (6 bases). The V gene's germline CDR1 is SGHKS and CDR2 YYEKEE (reference sequence). This CDR3 is 14 amino acids long. Trimming pared 4 bases from V and 6 bases from J, leaving 13 bases between. The DNA for the CDR3 is TGTGCCAGCAGCCTGAACAGGGTATCCGGGGAGCTGTTTTTT. As protein: CASSLNRVSGELFF.

The rearrangement links TRBV7-6 to TRBJ2-7; 9 positions match TRBD1. CDR3 length equals 16 residues. Looked up from germline, CDR1 is SGHVS and CDR2 is FNYEAQ. The ends lost 5 bases at V and 3 bases at J; junction bases unmatched: 11. CDR3 nucleotide sequence: TGTGCCAGCAGCCTACAACCGGGACAGGGATTCTACGAGCAGTACTTC. Translated, it gives CASSLQPGQGFYEQYF.

The chain combines TRBV5-1 with TRBJ2-3, with a possible D match to TRBD1 (5 bases). CDR1 SGHRS and CDR2 YFSETQ come from the germline V gene. The CDR3 sequence is 16 residues long. Trimming pared 4 bases from V and 2 bases from J, leaving 17 bases between. This CDR3 is CASSPRQTRITDTQYF. The CDR3 DNA sequence: TGCGCCAGCAGCCCTCGACAGACGAGGATCACAGATACGCAGTATTTT.

The gene calls are TRBV6-1 and TRBJ1-1, with TRBD1 identical over 7 bases. Losses at the gene ends were 7 bases for V and 0 bases for J; bases not matched to a gene: 5. This CDR3 has 14 amino acids. Per the germline V gene, CDR1 is MNHNS and CDR2 is SASEGT. The CDR3 nucleotides read TGTGCCAGCACGCGGGACAGAGTGAACACTGAAGCTTTCTTT. Its translation is CASTRDRVNTEAFF.

Concerning this clone itself: Other DNA sequences in the sample encode the same CDR3. The CDR3 nucleotides read TGTGCCTGGAGTGTTCTAGCGGGAGGCGAGCAGTACTTC. Protein sequence: CAWSVLAGGEQYF. This sequence joins TRBV30 and TRBJ2-7, with 11 positions matching TRBD2. This CDR3 is 13 amino acids long. The V and J ends lost 0 bases and 6 bases, in that order; junction bases with no gene match: 1. The germline gives CDR1 GTSNPN, CDR2 SVGIG (reference sequence). The complete variable domain, with remaining parts taken from reference TRBV30 and TRBJ2-7, reads SQTIHQWPATLVQPVGSPLSLECTVEGTSNPNLYWYRQAAGRGLQLLFYSVGIGQISSEVPQNLSASRPQDRQFILSSKKLLLSDSGFYLCAWSVLAGGEQYFGPGTRLTVT.

The V and J genes are TRBV19 and TRBJ2-7; 8 nucleotides match TRBD1. CDR3 length equals 13 residues. CDR1 is LNHDA, CDR2 SQIVND, per germline (reference sequence). J gave up 4 bases and V 5 bases, and 4 bases lay outside the gene matches. The CDR3 here is CASSQGARYEQYF. The CDR3 region has the DNA TGTGCCAGTAGTCAGGGGGCGAGGTACGAGCAGTACTTC. Full variable domain (outside the CDR3, taken from reference TRBV19 and TRBJ2-7): DGGITQSPKYLFRKEGQNVTLSCEQNLNHDAMYWYRQDPGQGLRLIYYSQIVNDFQKGDIAEGYSVSREKKESFPLTVTSAQKNPTAFYLCASSQGARYEQYFGPGTRLTVT.

The chain employs TRBV19 and TRBJ1-2; 7 bases line up with TRBD1. Germline V CDR1 and CDR2: LNHDA, SQIVND (reference sequence). The CDR3 is 13 amino acids. V gave up 8 bases and J gave up 6 bases; unmatched junction bases: 9. CDR3 nucleotides: TGTGCCAGTTTTTCGACAGGGCCCCATGGCTACACCTTC. It codes for CASFSTGPHGYTF.

The CDR3 bases are TGTGCCAGCAGTGAATCGGGGTTAGCGGGAGGTGTTTCGTGGGAGCAGTACTTC. Its protein is CASSESGLAGGVSWEQYF. This chain connects TRBV25-1 to TRBJ2-7, with TRBD2 matching 10 bases. The germline V gene encodes CDR1 MGHDK and CDR2 SYGVNS. V gave up 1 base and J gave up 7 bases; unmatched junction bases: 16. This CDR3 has 18 amino acids.

J is TRBJ1-5 and V is TRBV7-2, with a possible D match to TRBD1 (5 bases). Trimming left V 1 base short and J 4 bases short, with 8 bases between. Germline CDR1 and CDR2: SGHTA and FQGNSA. The CDR3 is 14 amino acids. CDR3 region: CASSLGGGNQPQHF. In DNA form, the CDR3 reads TGTGCCAGCAGCTTAGGGGGGGGTAATCAGCCCCAGCATTTT.

The chain is built from TRBV18 and TRBJ1-2, with 9 bases aligning to TRBD1. The junction had 3 bases not matched to a gene; V was cut back by 3 bases and J by 4 bases. Looked up from germline, CDR1 is KGHSH and CDR2 is LQKENI. The CDR3 consists of 14 residues. Written as DNA, the CDR3 is TGTGCCAGCTCACCCCAGGGACAGGGCTATGGCTACACCTTC. Its translation: CASSPQGQGYGYTF. Variable domain in full (rest from reference TRBV18 and TRBJ1-2): NAGVMQNPRHLVRRRGQEARLRCSPMKGHSHVYWYRQLPEEGLKFMVYLQKENIIDESGMPKERFSAEFPKEGPSILRIQQVVRGDSAAYFCASSPQGQGYGYTFGSGTRLTVV.

The J gene is TRBJ2-7, the V gene TRBV19; TRBD2 is a possible D gene (5 bases). V dropped 6 bases and J dropped 2 bases, with 17 bases sitting between them. Per the germline V gene, CDR1 is LNHDA and CDR2 is SQIVND (reference sequence). This CDR3 comprises 15 residues. CDR3 residues: CASSRNGIGTYEQYF. In DNA form, the CDR3 reads TGTGCCAGTAGCCGGAACGGGATAGGGACCTACGAGCAGTACTTC.

The DNA for the CDR3 is TGTGCCAGCAGTTCCGTAGCCGGGACAATCGCAGATACGCAGTATTTT. Its protein product is CASSSVAGTIADTQYF. The genes are TRBV27 and TRBJ2-3; a possible D gene is TRBD1 (6 bases). The CDR3 is 16 amino acids. Looked up from germline, CDR1 is MNHEY and CDR2 is SMNVEV (reference sequence). Trimming removed 4 bases from V and 4 bases from J, with 18 bases in between.

The gene calls are TRBV14 and TRBJ2-3; D is undetermined. Trimming took off 4 bases at V and 6 bases at J, with 14 bases between the two ends. Germline V lookup: CDR1 SGHDN, CDR2 FVKESK. The CDR3 length is 14 residues. The CDR3 DNA reads TGTGCCAGCAGCCGGAAAACCCCCGGGGATACGCAGTATTTT. Translated: CASSRKTPGDTQYF.

The CDR3 region is CASSQSRTDTQYF. The CDR3 DNA sequence: TGTGCCAGCAGCCAATCCAGGACAGATACGCAGTATTTT. This sequence joins TRBV4-2 and TRBJ2-3, with D hard to call. Germline CDR1 is LGHNA and CDR2 is YNFKEQ. V gave up 2 bases and J gave up 3 bases, with 6 bases separating them. CDR3 length: 13 residues.

This sequence joins TRBV12-5 and TRBJ2-5; TRBD1 agrees at 9 bases. Germline values: CDR1 LGHNT, CDR2 FRNRAP. Losses at the gene ends were 2 bases for V and 5 bases for J; bases not matched to a gene: 3. CDR3 length: 14 residues. The CDR3 DNA is TGTGCTAGTGGTTTGACAGGGGGCGGGGAGACCCAGTACTTC. Translated, it gives CASGLTGGGETQYF.

This clone appeared a single time. This sequence joins TRBV27 and TRBJ2-1; tentatively, D is TRBD1 (5 bases). Trimming left V 3 bases short and J 5 bases short, with 11 bases between. The CDR3 is made up of 14 amino acids. Germline-derived CDR1 and CDR2 are MNHEY and SMNVEV (reference sequence). The CDR3 sequence: CASSFGRDNNEQFF. The CDR3 nucleotides are TGTGCCAGCAGTTTCGGCAGGGATAACAATGAGCAGTTCTTC.

The chain couples TRBV9 to TRBJ1-1; TRBD1 matches at 7 bases. J lost 2 bases, V lost 7 bases, and 8 bases had no gene match. The V gene's germline CDR1 is SGDLS and CDR2 YYNGEE. The CDR3 covers 14 residues. CDR3 in amino acids: CASARDSFNTEAFF. In nucleotides, the CDR3 is TGTGCCAGCGCTCGGGACAGCTTCAACACTGAAGCTTTCTTT.

The chain links TRBV6-1 to TRBJ1-5, with D possibly being TRBD1 (5 bases). This CDR3 is built from 18 residues. The germline CDR1 and CDR2 sequences are MNHNS and SASEGT. Trimming took 0 bases from V and 13 from J, leaving 28 bases between them. The DNA of the CDR3 is TGTGCCAGCAGTGAAGCAAGTCAGGGCGCAGGGCGTGATCAGCGACAGCATTTT. It is translated as CASSEASQGAGRDQRQHF.

This clone occurred a few times. The rearrangement uses TRBV30 and TRBJ1-2; maybe TRBD1 (5 bases). The CDR3 loop spans 13 amino acids. V was cut by 6 bases and J by 1 base, with 12 bases left in between. Germline loops: CDR1 GTSNPN, CDR2 SVGIG (reference sequence). Written as DNA, the CDR3 is TGTGCCTGTGACAGAGACTTTAACTATGGCTACACCTTC. This encodes CACDRDFNYGYTF.

The rearrangement joins TRBV13 to TRBJ2-7; D not certain. The CDR3 contains 14 residues. Germline CDR1 reads PRHDT; CDR2 reads FYEKMQ (reference sequence). The germline V and J ends were trimmed by 2 bases and 0 bases, with 8 bases remaining between them. For the CDR3, the DNA is TGTGCCAGCAGCTTAATGGGCAGCTCCTACGAGCAGTACTTC. This sequence encodes CASSLMGSSYEQYF.

The chain joins TRBV9 to TRBJ2-5, with TRBD2 matching 9 bases. The CDR3 spans 17 residues. Germline CDR1 reads SGDLS; CDR2 reads YYNGEE. V dropped 0 bases and J dropped 2; count of bases not matched to a gene: 8. CDR3 region: CASSVAQASGEQETQYF. The DNA of the CDR3 is TGTGCCAGCAGCGTAGCTCAGGCTAGCGGGGAACAAGAGACCCAGTACTTC.

This clone was counted at least ten times. The chain carries TRBV6-5 and TRBJ2-7; TRBD2 matches 15 bases. Germline V gene lookup returns CDR1 MNHEY and CDR2 SVGAGI. The CDR3 has 14 residues. The trim removed 5 bases at V and 6 bases at J, leaving 2 bases unmatched. CDR3 nucleotides: TGTGCCAGCAGTCCGGGACTAGCGGGAGGCGAGCAGTACTTC. Protein: CASSPGLAGGEQYF.

The rearrangement joins TRBV25-1 to TRBJ2-7; possible D gene TRBD1, 6 bases. V dropped 1 base and J dropped 7 bases, with 14 bases sitting between them. Germline lookup yields CDR1 MGHDK and CDR2 SYGVNS. The CDR3 is 14 residues long. CDR3 amino acids: CASSESGVRGEQYF. For the CDR3, the DNA is TGTGCCAGCAGTGAATCAGGGGTAAGAGGAGAGCAGTACTTC.

The chain uses TRBV6-1 and TRBJ1-2; D not certain. Deletions cut 4 bases from V and 0 bases from J, with 6 bases between. This CDR3 spans 13 amino acids. Looked up from germline, CDR1 is MNHNS and CDR2 is SASEGT. CDR3 DNA sequence: TGTGCCAGCAGTGCTAACCCTAACTATGGCTACACCTTC. It yields the protein CASSANPNYGYTF.